This record concerns one T cell receptor beta chain sequence. The authors' processing: Amplification of reference gene primers provided the estimated nucleated cell counts. Profiled with immunoSEQ multiplex PCR; TCRdb holds only in-frame clones, not every one. V, J and clone size were drawn from that table, and D and trimming were deduced from the DNA. The sample has some 350,000 clones, around 90% seen once; the top ten hold around 6.3%. CDR1 MNHEY and CDR2 SVGAGI come from the germline V gene. The V gene lost 1 base and the J gene lost 8 bases, with 14 bases spanning the gap. The CDR3 spans 15 residues. These data originate in a study of blood T cell repertoires in COVID-19. Whole-study context: Nucleic acid was either cDNA or gDNA, and it came from T cells, B-cell-depleted T cells, or PBMCs.

The rearrangement links TRBV6-5 to TRBJ1-4, with D possibly matching TRBD1 (5 bases). Sequencing was carried out using peripheral blood. The receptor was isolated from a man aged 18 to 29 with active or convalescent COVID-19. This CDR3 is CASSYLGGAGEKLFF. CDR3 nucleotide sequence: TGTGCCAGCAGTTACTTAGGCGGGGCTGGAGAAAAACTGTTTTTT.